This TCR beta chain emerged from a study of Ad26.COV2.S vaccination and SARS-CoV-2 variants. Sequencing was performed with immunoSEQ multiplex PCR; in TCRdb, only in-frame clones are kept and a portion is missing. This repertoire shows around 350,000 clones, about 91% found once; its top ten account for 3% to 5%. A word on this clone: Its antigen is undetermined.

Whole-study findings and limits: While placebo recipients had lower spike-specific TCR breadth, vaccine recipients had more.

This sequence was found in a human donor who had recovered from COVID-19. Specimen: peripheral blood, collected after recovery from COVID-19.

CDR3 bases: TGCGCCAGCTCGTCCGGACAGCTCGGAGATACGCAGTATTTT. Amino acids: CASSSGQLGDTQYF. The chain combines TRBV10-1 with TRBJ2-3; tentatively, D is TRBD1 (6 bases). There are 14 residues in the CDR3. V was pared by 8 bases and J by 5 bases, with 17 bases between. Germline CDR1 WNHNN, CDR2 SYGVQD (reference sequence).